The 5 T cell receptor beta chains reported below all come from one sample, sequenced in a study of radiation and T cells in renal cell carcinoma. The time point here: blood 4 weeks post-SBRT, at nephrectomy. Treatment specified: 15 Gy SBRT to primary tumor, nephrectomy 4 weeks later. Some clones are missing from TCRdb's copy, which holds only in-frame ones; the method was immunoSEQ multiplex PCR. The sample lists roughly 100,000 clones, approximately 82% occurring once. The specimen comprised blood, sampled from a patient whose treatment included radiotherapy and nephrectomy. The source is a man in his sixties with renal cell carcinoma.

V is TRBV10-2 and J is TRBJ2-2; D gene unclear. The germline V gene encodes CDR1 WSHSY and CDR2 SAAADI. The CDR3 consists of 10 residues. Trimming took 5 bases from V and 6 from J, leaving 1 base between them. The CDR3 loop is CASSPGELFF. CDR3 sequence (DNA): TGCGCCAGCAGTCCCGGGGAGCTGTTTTTT.

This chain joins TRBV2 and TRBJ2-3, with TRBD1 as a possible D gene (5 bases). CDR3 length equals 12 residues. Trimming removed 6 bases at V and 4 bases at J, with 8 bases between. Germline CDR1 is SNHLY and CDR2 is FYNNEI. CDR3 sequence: CASRPGPDTQYF. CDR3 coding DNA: TGTGCCAGCAGACCAGGGCCAGATACGCAGTATTTT.

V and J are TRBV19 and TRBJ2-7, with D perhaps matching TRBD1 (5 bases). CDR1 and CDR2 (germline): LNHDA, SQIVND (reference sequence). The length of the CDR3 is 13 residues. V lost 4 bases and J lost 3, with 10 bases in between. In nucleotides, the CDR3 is TGTGCCAGTAGTAAGTTGCAGGGCTACGAGCAGTACTTC. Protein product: CASSKLQGYEQYF. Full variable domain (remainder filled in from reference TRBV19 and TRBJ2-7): DGGITQSPKYLFRKEGQNVTLSCEQNLNHDAMYWYRQDPGQGLRLIYYSQIVNDFQKGDIAEGYSVSREKKESFPLTVTSAQKNPTAFYLCASSKLQGYEQYFGPGTRLTVT.

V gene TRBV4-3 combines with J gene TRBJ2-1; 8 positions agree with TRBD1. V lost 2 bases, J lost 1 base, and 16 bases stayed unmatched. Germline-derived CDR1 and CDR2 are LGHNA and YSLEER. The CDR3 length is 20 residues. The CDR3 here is CASSQQRQGIRRWSYNEQFF. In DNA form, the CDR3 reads TGCGCCAGCAGCCAACAGAGACAGGGGATTCGGCGATGGTCCTACAATGAGCAGTTCTTC.

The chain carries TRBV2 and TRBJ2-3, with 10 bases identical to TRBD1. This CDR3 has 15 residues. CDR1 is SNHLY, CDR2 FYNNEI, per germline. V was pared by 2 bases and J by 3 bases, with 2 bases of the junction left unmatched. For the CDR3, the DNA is TGTGCCAGCAGTGAACGGACAGGGGGAACAGATACGCAGTATTTT. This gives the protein CASSERTGGTDTQYF.